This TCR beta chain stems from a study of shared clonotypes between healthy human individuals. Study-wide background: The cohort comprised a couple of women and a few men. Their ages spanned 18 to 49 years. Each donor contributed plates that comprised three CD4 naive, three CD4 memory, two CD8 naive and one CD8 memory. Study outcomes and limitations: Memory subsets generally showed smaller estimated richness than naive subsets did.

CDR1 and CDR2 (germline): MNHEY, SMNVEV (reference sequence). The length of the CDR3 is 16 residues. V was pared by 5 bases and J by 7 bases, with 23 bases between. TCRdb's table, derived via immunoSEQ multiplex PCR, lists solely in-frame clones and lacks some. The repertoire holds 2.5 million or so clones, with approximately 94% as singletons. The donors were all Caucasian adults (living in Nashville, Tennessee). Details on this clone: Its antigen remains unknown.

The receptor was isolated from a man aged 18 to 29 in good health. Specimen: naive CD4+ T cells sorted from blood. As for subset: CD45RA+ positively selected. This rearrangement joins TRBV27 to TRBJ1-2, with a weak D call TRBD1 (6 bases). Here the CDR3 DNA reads TGTGCCAGCAGTCCTCGCCGGACAGACGGGACTTTTGGCTACACCTTC. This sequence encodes CASSPRRTDGTFGYTF.